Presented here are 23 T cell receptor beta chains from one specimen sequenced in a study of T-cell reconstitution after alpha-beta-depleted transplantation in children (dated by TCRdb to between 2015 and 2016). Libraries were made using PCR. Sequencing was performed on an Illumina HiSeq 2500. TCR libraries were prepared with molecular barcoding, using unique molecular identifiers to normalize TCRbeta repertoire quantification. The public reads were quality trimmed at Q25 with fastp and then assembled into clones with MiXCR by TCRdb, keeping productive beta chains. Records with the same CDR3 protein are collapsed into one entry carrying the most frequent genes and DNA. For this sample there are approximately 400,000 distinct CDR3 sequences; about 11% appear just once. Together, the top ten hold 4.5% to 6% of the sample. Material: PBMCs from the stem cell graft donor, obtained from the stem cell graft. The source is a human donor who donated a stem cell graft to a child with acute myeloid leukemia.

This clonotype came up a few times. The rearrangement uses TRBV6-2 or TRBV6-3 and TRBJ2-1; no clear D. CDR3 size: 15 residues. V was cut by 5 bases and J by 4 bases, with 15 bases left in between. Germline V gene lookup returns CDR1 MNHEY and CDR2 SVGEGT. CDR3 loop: CASSHRSTVYNEQFF. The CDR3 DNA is TGTGCCAGCAGTCATCGGAGTACTGTTTACAATGAGCAGTTCTTC.

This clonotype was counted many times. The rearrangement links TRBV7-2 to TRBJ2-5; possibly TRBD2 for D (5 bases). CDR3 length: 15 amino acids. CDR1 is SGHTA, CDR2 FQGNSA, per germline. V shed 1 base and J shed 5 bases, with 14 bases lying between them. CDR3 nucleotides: TGTGCCAGCAGCTTAGACTGGTCTAGCTTGGAGACCCAGTACTTC. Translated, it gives CASSLDWSSLETQYF.

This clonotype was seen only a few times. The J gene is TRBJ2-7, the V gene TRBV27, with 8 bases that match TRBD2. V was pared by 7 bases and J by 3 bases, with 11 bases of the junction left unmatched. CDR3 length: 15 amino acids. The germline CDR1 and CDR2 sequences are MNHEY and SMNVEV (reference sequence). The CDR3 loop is CASTPFGGGNYEQYF. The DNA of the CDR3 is TGTGCCAGCACTCCCTTTGGCGGGGGGAACTACGAGCAGTACTTC.

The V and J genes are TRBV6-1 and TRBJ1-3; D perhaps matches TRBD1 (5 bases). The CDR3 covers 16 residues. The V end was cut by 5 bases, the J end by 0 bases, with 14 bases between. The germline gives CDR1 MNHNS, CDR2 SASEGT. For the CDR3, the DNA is TGTGCCAGCAGTCGCAGCGACAGCTTCTCTGGAAACACCATATATTTT. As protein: CASSRSDSFSGNTIYF.

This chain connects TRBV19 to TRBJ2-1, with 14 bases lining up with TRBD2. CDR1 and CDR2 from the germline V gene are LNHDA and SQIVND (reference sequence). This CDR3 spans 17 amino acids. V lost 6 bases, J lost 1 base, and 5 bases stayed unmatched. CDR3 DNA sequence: TGTGCCAGTAGCGGGACTAGCGGGAGCGATTCCTACAATGAGCAGTTCTTC. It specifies CASSGTSGSDSYNEQFF.

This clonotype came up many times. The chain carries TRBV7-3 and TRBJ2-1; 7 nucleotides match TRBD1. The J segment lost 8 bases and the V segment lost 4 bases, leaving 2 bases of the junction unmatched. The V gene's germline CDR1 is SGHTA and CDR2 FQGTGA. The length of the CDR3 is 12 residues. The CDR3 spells CASSSTGYEQFF. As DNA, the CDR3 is TGTGCCAGCAGCTCGACAGGGTATGAGCAGTTCTTC. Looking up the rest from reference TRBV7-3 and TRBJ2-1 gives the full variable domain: GAGVSQTPSNKVTEKGKYVELRCDPISGHTALYWYRQSLGQGPEFLIYFQGTGAADDSGLPNDRFFAVRPEGSVSTLKIQRTERGDSAVYLCASSSTGYEQFFGPGTRLTVL.

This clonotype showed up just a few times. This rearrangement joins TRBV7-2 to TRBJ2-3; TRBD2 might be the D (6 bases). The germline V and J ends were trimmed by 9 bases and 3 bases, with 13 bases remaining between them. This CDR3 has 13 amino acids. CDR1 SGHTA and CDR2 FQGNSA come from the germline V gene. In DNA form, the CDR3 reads TGTGCCAGGAGACCGCTAGCGACAGATACGCAGTATTTT. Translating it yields CARRPLATDTQYF.

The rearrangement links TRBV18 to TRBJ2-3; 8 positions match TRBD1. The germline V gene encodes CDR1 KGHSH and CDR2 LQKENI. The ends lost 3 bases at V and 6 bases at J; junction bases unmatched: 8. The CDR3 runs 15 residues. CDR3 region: CASSPLGTGHDTQYF. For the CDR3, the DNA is TGTGCCAGCTCACCCCTGGGGACAGGCCATGATACGCAGTATTTT.

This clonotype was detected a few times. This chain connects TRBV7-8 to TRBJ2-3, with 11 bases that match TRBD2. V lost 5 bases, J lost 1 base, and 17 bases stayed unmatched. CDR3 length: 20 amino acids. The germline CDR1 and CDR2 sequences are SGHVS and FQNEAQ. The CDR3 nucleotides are TGTGCCAGCAGCCCCCGAAGGGTAGCGGGGGGGCCGATTCGCACAGATACGCAGTATTTT. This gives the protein CASSPRRVAGGPIRTDTQYF.

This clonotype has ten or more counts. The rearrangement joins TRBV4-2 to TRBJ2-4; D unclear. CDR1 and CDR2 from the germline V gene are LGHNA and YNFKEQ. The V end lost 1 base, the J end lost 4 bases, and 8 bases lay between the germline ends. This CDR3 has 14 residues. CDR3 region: CASSQVESKNIQYF. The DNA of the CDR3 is TGTGCCAGCAGCCAAGTAGAATCGAAAAACATTCAGTACTTC.

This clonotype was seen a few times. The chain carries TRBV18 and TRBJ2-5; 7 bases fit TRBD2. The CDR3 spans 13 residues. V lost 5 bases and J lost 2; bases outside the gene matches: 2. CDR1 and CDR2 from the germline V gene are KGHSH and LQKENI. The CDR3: CASSVREQETQYF. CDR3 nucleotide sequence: TGTGCCAGCTCAGTGCGGGAGCAAGAGACCCAGTACTTC. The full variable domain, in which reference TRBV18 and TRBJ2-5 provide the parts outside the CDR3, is NAGVMQNPRHLVRRRGQEARLRCSPMKGHSHVYWYRQLPEEGLKFMVYLQKENIIDESGMPKERFSAEFPKEGPSILRIQQVVRGDSAAYFCASSVREQETQYFGPGTRLLVL.

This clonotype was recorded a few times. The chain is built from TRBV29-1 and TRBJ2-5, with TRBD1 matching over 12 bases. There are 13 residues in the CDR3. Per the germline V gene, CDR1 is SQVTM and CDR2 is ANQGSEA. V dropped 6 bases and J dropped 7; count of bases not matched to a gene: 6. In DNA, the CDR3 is TGCAGCGTGGGACAGGGGGCTCGGGGGACCCAGTACTTC. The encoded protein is CSVGQGARGTQYF.

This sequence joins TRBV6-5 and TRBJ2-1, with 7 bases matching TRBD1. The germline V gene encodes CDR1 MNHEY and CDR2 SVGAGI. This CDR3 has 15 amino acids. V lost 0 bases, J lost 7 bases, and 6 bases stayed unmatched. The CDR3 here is CASSYSNTGVNEQFF. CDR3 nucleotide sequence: TGTGCCAGCAGTTACTCGAACACAGGGGTTAATGAGCAGTTCTTC.

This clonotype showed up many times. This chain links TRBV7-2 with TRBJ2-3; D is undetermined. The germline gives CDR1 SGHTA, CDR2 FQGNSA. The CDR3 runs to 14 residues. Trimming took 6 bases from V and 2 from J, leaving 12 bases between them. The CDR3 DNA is TGTGCCAGCAGACTTAACGTCGACACAGATACGCAGTATTTT. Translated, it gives CASRLNVDTDTQYF.

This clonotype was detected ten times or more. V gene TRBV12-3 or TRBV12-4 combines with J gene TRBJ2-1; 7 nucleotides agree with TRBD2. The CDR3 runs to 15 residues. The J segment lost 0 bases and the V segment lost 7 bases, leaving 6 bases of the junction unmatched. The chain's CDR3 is CASTPGGSSYNEQFF. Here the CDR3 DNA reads TGTGCCAGCACCCCTGGCGGGAGCTCCTACAATGAGCAGTTCTTC.

The CDR3 nucleotides read TGCGCCAGCAGCATAGTCCAGGGTGAGGGGGAGCTGTTTTTT. Its protein is CASSIVQGEGELFF. The J gene is TRBJ2-2, the V gene TRBV5-1, with D tentatively TRBD1 (5 bases). Germline V gene lookup returns CDR1 SGHRS and CDR2 YFSETQ. The CDR3 consists of 14 residues. The V and J ends lost 4 bases and 8 bases respectively, with 15 bases between them.

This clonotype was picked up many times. CDR3 sequence: CASSLALTGGHNEQFF. The CDR3 DNA reads TGTGCCAGCAGTTTAGCGCTAACGGGGGGTCACAATGAGCAGTTCTTC. This sequence joins TRBV12-3 or TRBV12-4 and TRBJ2-1; 7 nucleotides line up with TRBD2. After removal of 0 bases from V and 5 bases from J, the junction contained 7 bases not matched to a gene. This CDR3 has 16 residues.

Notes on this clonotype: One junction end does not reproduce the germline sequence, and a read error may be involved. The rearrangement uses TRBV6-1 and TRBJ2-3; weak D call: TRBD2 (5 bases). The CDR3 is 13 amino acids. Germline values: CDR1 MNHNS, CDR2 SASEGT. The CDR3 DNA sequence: TGTGCCAGCAGGGAAGAGATCCGGCGGGCGCAGTATTTT. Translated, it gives CASREEIRRAQYF.

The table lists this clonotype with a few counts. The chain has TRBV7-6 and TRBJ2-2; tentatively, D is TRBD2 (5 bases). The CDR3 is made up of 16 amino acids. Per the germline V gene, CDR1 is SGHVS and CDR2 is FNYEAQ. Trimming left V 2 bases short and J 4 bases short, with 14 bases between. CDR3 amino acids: CASSLLVGVSTGELFF. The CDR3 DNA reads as TGTGCCAGCAGCTTATTGGTGGGAGTGTCCACCGGGGAGCTGTTTTTT.

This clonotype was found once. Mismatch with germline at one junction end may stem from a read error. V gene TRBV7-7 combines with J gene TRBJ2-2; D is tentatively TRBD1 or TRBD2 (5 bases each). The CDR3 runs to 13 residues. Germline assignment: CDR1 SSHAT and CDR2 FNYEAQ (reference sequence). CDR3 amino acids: CASSLAGTRELFF. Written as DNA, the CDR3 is TGTGCTAGCAGCTTAGCCGGGACCCGGGAGCTGTTTTTT.

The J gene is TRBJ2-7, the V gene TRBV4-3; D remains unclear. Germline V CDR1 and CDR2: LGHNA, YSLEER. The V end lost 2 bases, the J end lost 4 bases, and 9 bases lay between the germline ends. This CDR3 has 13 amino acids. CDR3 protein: CASSQQTLYEQYF. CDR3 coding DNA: TGCGCCAGCAGCCAACAGACCCTATACGAGCAGTACTTC.

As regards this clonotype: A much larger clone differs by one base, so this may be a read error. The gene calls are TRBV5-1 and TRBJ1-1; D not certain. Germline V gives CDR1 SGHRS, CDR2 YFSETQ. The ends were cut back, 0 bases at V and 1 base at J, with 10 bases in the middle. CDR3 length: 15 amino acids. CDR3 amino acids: CASSLGAAGNTEAFF. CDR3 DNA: TGCGCCAGCAGCTTGGGGGCCGCCGGGAACACTGAAGCTTTCTTT.

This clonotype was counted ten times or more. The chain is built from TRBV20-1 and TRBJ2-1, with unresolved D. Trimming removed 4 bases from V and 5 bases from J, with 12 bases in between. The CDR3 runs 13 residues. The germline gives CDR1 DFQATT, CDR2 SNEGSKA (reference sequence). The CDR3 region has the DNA TGCAGTGCTATTAGCCGGGCTAACAATGAGCAGTTCTTC. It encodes CSAISRANNEQFF.